Listed below are T cell receptor beta chains from one sample, sequenced in a study of OX40 agonist ivuxolimab in advanced cancers. Method: immunoSEQ multiplex PCR; TCRdb's copy keeps in-frame clones and lacks some. The sample carries roughly 97,000 clones, around 90% recorded once. The specimen comprised CD4+ or CD8+ T cells sorted from blood, sampled in a trial of the OX40 agonist ivuxolimab. These receptors originate from an adult with an advanced solid tumor such as melanoma, head and neck, liver or kidney cancer. Each CDR3 is given with its conserved first and last residue. D genes are given only for firm matches. Some rows have no size entry. The others give once, few or many, or a class for an expanded clone.

j_gene: TRBJ1-2; d_gene: -; v_gene: TRBV28; abundance: once; CDR3aa: CASSSPDRTNYGYTF; CDR3nt: TGTGCCAGCAGTTCTCCCGACAGGACTAACTATGGCTACACCTTC
j_gene: TRBJ2-3; d_gene: -; v_gene: TRBV4-3; abundance: -; CDR3aa: CASSQEGGRDTQYF; CDR3nt: TGCGCCAGCAGCCAAGAAGGGGGTAGGGATACGCAGTATTTT
j_gene: TRBJ2-2; d_gene: -; v_gene: TRBV7-9; abundance: once; CDR3aa: CASRAGELFF; CDR3nt: TGTGCCAGCAGGGCCGGGGAGCTGTTTTTT
j_gene: TRBJ1-1; d_gene: -; v_gene: TRBV11-3; abundance: -; CDR3aa: CASSLVGLQRQDEDTEAFF; CDR3nt: TGTGCCAGCAGCTTAGTTGGGCTTCAGAGACAGGACGAGGACACTGAAGCTTTCTTT
j_gene: TRBJ2-6; d_gene: -; v_gene: TRBV28; abundance: few; CDR3aa: CASSSEGAPSGANVLTF; CDR3nt: TGTGCCAGCAGTTCGGAAGGCGCACCCTCTGGGGCCAACGTCCTGACTTTC
j_gene: TRBJ2-7; d_gene: -; v_gene: TRBV15; abundance: -; CDR3aa: CAPDRPGQAYEQYF; CDR3nt: TGTGCCCCAGATCGGCCGGGCCAGGCCTACGAGCAGTACTTC
j_gene: TRBJ2-2; d_gene: TRBD1; v_gene: TRBV10-2; abundance: -; CDR3aa: CASRQGFNGELFF; CDR3nt: TGCGCCAGCAGACAGGGGTTTAACGGGGAGCTGTTTTTT
j_gene: TRBJ2-2; d_gene: -; v_gene: TRBV6-5; abundance: -; CDR3aa: CASSYSNQADTGELFF; CDR3nt: TGTGCCAGCAGTTACTCGAACCAGGCGGACACCGGGGAGCTGTTTTTT
j_gene: TRBJ2-3; d_gene: -; v_gene: TRBV7-2; abundance: -; CDR3aa: CASSLWEITDTQYF; CDR3nt: TGTGCCAGCAGCTTATGGGAGATCACAGATACGCAGTATTTT
j_gene: TRBJ2-5; d_gene: TRBD1; v_gene: TRBV2; abundance: -; CDR3aa: CASTGQGGETQYF; CDR3nt: TGTGCCAGCACAGGACAGGGCGGAGAGACCCAGTACTTC
j_gene: TRBJ2-7; d_gene: -; v_gene: TRBV6-5; abundance: -; CDR3aa: CASSRFRDASYEQYF; CDR3nt: TGTGCCAGCAGTAGATTCCGGGACGCGAGCTACGAGCAGTACTTC
j_gene: TRBJ2-7; d_gene: TRBD2; v_gene: TRBV5-1; abundance: -; CDR3aa: CASSLAGGSYEQYF; CDR3nt: TGCGCCAGCAGCCTAGCGGGGGGCTCCTACGAGCAGTACTTC
j_gene: TRBJ1-3; d_gene: -; v_gene: TRBV19; abundance: -; CDR3aa: CASRRTNINSGNTIYF; CDR3nt: TGTGCCAGTAGGCGGACAAACATCAACTCTGGAAACACCATATATTTT
j_gene: TRBJ2-1; d_gene: TRBD2; v_gene: TRBV29-1; abundance: once; CDR3aa: CSVGGRLADNEQFF; CDR3nt: TGCAGCGTTGGTGGGAGACTAGCGGACAATGAGCAGTTCTTC
j_gene: TRBJ2-1; d_gene: TRBD1; v_gene: TRBV28; abundance: -; CDR3aa: CASSSTGGAYNEQFF; CDR3nt: TGTGCCAGCAGTTCCACAGGGGGCGCGTACAATGAGCAGTTCTTC
j_gene: TRBJ2-5; d_gene: TRBD2; v_gene: TRBV10-1; abundance: -; CDR3aa: CASSEQRGFQETQYF; CDR3nt: TGCGCCAGCAGTGAACAGCGGGGGTTCCAAGAGACCCAGTACTTC
j_gene: TRBJ1-5; d_gene: -; v_gene: TRBV15; abundance: -; CDR3aa: CATSSDRFSNQPQHF; CDR3nt: TGTGCCACCAGCAGTGACAGGTTCTCTAATCAGCCCCAGCATTTT
j_gene: TRBJ2-1; d_gene: TRBD1; v_gene: TRBV7-2; abundance: -; CDR3aa: CASSRDRVGNNEQFF; CDR3nt: TGTGCCAGCAGCAGGGACAGGGTGGGGAACAATGAGCAGTTCTTC
j_gene: TRBJ2-1; d_gene: -; v_gene: TRBV6-5; abundance: once; CDR3aa: CASSPGTYNEQFF; CDR3nt: TGTGCCAGCAGTCCAGGTACCTACAATGAGCAGTTCTTC
j_gene: TRBJ2-7; d_gene: TRBD1; v_gene: TRBV10-3; abundance: -; CDR3aa: CAISGQDLSSYEQYF; CDR3nt: TGTGCCATCTCGGGACAGGACCTTAGCTCCTACGAGCAGTACTTC
j_gene: TRBJ2-5; d_gene: -; v_gene: TRBV28; abundance: -; CDR3aa: CASSLFGQGTGETQYF; CDR3nt: TGTGCCAGCAGTTTATTTGGCCAGGGGACGGGAGAGACCCAGTACTTC
j_gene: TRBJ2-1; d_gene: -; v_gene: TRBV7-9; abundance: -; CDR3aa: CASSLGSYNEQFF; CDR3nt: TGTGCCAGCAGCTTAGGCAGCTACAATGAGCAGTTCTTC
j_gene: TRBJ2-7; d_gene: TRBD2; v_gene: TRBV7-2; abundance: -; CDR3aa: CASRPTSGGYEQYF; CDR3nt: TGTGCCAGCAGACCGACTAGCGGGGGATACGAGCAGTACTTC
j_gene: TRBJ2-7; d_gene: -; v_gene: TRBV11-2; abundance: -; CDR3aa: CASSLVRGIAYEQYF; CDR3nt: TGTGCCAGCAGCTTAGTCCGGGGGATCGCCTACGAGCAGTACTTC